This TCR beta chain was documented in a study of blood T cell repertoires in COVID-19. Whole-study context: Specimens from acute and convalescent COVID-19 originated in the United States, Italy and Spain.

The CDR3 runs 12 residues. The V end lost 6 bases, the J end lost 6 bases, and 12 bases lay between the germline ends. CDR1 MDHEN and CDR2 SYDVKM come from the germline V gene. The authors' processing: Amplification of reference gene primers was used by the study to estimate nucleated cell counts. Sequencing was performed with immunoSEQ multiplex PCR; in TCRdb, only in-frame clones are kept and a portion is missing. The V and J calls and clone size were taken over from that table, and D and trimming were inferred from the DNA. The sample lists about 76,000 clones; about nine tenths were seen once. What was sequenced was peripheral blood. V and J are TRBV28 and TRBJ2-7; maybe TRBD1 (5 bases). The sequence came from a man aged 50-59 years with acute or convalescent COVID-19. CDR3 protein: CASSAKGLEQYF. The CDR3 DNA sequence: TGTGCCAGCAGCGCCAAGGGGCTCGAGCAGTACTTC.